This T cell receptor beta chain came from a study of T cell responses to AZD1222 COVID-19 vaccine. Germline V CDR1 and CDR2: SGHDT, YYEEEE. J gave up 5 bases and V 4 bases, and 7 bases lay outside the gene matches. This CDR3 has 14 amino acids. Profiled with immunoSEQ multiplex PCR; TCRdb holds only in-frame clones, not every one. The table records some 190,000 clones, 80% to 90% of them present only once. Points from the study as a whole: Donors, mostly white British, included more females; clonal diversity was possibly underestimated. Compared with day 0, the breadth and depth of the Spike-specific TCR repertoire rose significantly after two doses of AZD1222. Distributed over spike, vaccine-associated CD4 TCRs predominated at 160-218 and 743-854.

This clone appeared a single time. Its antigen is unidentified. This receptor was obtained from an adult in good health. This specimen was peripheral blood, taken on day 0 of AZD1222 vaccination. This chain uses TRBV5-6 with TRBJ2-5; 8 bases align to TRBD2. This CDR3 reads CASSTLAGKETQYF. The CDR3 bases are TGTGCCAGCAGCACTTTAGCGGGGAAGGAGACCCAGTACTTC.